Following are 20 T cell receptor beta chains from one sample sequenced in a study of cytomegalovirus exposure and HLA in healthy donors. Primers for the PCR totalled 60 Vbeta and 13 Jbeta. Sequencing was performed with immunoSEQ multiplex PCR; in TCRdb, only in-frame clones are kept and a portion is missing. Among approximately 150,000 clones listed, under 70% were seen once. Sequenced: PBMCs. The source is a woman under 40 in good health and CMV-seropositive.

The chain combines TRBV16 with TRBJ2-1, with D perhaps matching TRBD2 (5 bases). The V gene's germline CDR1 is KGHSY and CDR2 FQNENV. CDR3 length: 13 amino acids. Trimming took 4 bases from V and 7 from J, leaving 11 bases between them. The CDR3 region is CASSPGGGNEQFF. For the CDR3, the DNA is TGTGCCAGCAGCCCGGGCGGCGGGAATGAGCAGTTCTTC. The complete variable domain, with remaining parts taken from reference TRBV16 and TRBJ2-1, reads GEEVAQTPKHLVRGEGQKAKLYCAPIKGHSYVFWYQQVLKNEFKFLISFQNENVFDETGMPKERFSAKCLPNSPCSLEIQATKLEDSAVYFCASSPGGGNEQFFGPGTRLTVL.

J is TRBJ1-2 and V is TRBV30, with D maybe TRBD1 (5 bases). CDR3 length: 11 amino acids. V gave up 4 bases and J gave up 8 bases, with 11 bases separating them. Germline V CDR1 and CDR2: GTSNPN, SVGIG (reference sequence). The CDR3 region is CAWKGPPGYTF. In DNA, the CDR3 is TGTGCCTGGAAGGGGCCTCCCGGCTACACCTTC.

The chain couples TRBV5-4 to TRBJ2-1; possible D gene TRBD2, 6 bases. Looked up from germline, CDR1 is SGHNT and CDR2 is YYREEE (reference sequence). V dropped 0 bases and J dropped 6 bases, with 16 bases sitting between them. The CDR3 sequence is 16 residues long. The CDR3 here is CASSLGQRELGNEQFF. CDR3 DNA: TGTGCCAGCAGCTTGGGGCAACGGGAGTTGGGCAATGAGCAGTTCTTC. The full variable domain, with the rest looked up from reference TRBV5-4 and TRBJ2-1, is ETGVTQSPTHLIKTRGQQVTLRCSSQSGHNTVSWYQQALGQGPQFIFQYYREEENGRGNFPPRFSGLQFPNYSSELNVNALELDDSALYLCASSLGQRELGNEQFFGPGTRLTVL.

The CDR3 spells CASRLVRDSTYEQYF. CDR3 coding DNA: TGTGCAAGTCGCTTAGTCCGAGACAGTACCTACGAGCAGTACTTC. The J gene is TRBJ2-7, the V gene TRBV12-2; no check of the table's D call, TRBD1, against the DNA was made. TRBV12-2 has pseudogene status. CDR3 length: 15 residues.

The chain recombines TRBV6-5 with TRBJ2-5, with a possible D match to TRBD1 (6 bases). The J call may be mistaken, given a closer DNA end match to TRBJ2-7. Germline loops: CDR1 MNHEY, CDR2 SVGAGI. The CDR3 consists of 12 residues. In nucleotides, the CDR3 is TGTGCCAGCAGCCTTGAGGGGGACGAGCAGTACTTC. This sequence encodes CASSLEGDEQYF.

This chain uses TRBV7-8 with TRBJ1-1, with TRBD1 matching over 7 bases. The CDR3 has 17 amino acids. Germline CDR1 SGHVS, CDR2 FQNEAQ. J gave up 2 bases and V 1 base, and 10 bases lay outside the gene matches. The CDR3 is CASSLGQGGLPNTEAFF. In DNA, the CDR3 is TGTGCCAGCAGCTTAGGTCAGGGGGGCTTACCTAACACTGAAGCTTTCTTT.

This clone was recorded once. The CDR3 DNA reads TGTGCCAGCAGTTCCACAGGGGTAGGTGAAAAACTGTTTTTT. It yields the protein CASSSTGVGEKLFF. The chain uses TRBV28 and TRBJ1-4; 7 bases line up with TRBD1. The junction had 6 bases not matched to a gene; V was cut back by 4 bases and J by 7 bases. The CDR3 is 14 amino acids. Germline CDR1 is MDHEN and CDR2 is SYDVKM.

Only a few counts were recorded for this clone. The chain uses TRBV9 and TRBJ1-5, with 10 bases aligning to TRBD1. In germline, CDR1 is SGDLS, CDR2 YYNGEE. This CDR3 contains 14 residues. V trimming: 3 bases; J trimming: 7 bases; junction bases outside the gene matches: 4. Here the CDR3 DNA reads TGTGCCAGCAGCGCAGGACAGGGGGGCCAGCCCCAGCATTTT. This translates into CASSAGQGGQPQHF.

This chain joins TRBV6-1 and TRBJ1-4, with 8 bases fitting TRBD1. Germline V gene sequence: CDR1 MNHNS, CDR2 SASEGT. The CDR3 spans 13 residues. The trim removed 5 bases at V and 6 bases at J, leaving 2 bases unmatched. This chain's CDR3 is CASSTGGYEKLFF. CDR3 DNA: TGTGCCAGCAGTACAGGGGGATATGAAAAACTGTTTTTT.

This chain connects TRBV6-5 to TRBJ2-7; 7 bases are a match to TRBD1. CDR1 is MNHEY, CDR2 SVGAGI, per germline. This CDR3 region has 15 residues. V gave up 0 bases and J gave up 2 bases; unmatched junction bases: 4. The CDR3 nucleotides read TGTGCCAGCAGTTACTCAGGGGGCGTGGCCTACGAGCAGTACTTC. This gives the protein CASSYSGGVAYEQYF.

This clone showed up just a few times. The gene calls are TRBV6-1 and TRBJ2-5, with a weak D call TRBD1 (5 bases). TRBJ2-7 matches the DNA end more closely, so the J call is doubtful. CDR3 size: 14 residues. In germline, CDR1 is MNHNS, CDR2 SASEGT. CDR3 DNA sequence: TGTGCCAGCAGTGAAGTCAGGGTCTCCTACGAGCAGTACTTC. Its protein product is CASSEVRVSYEQYF.

The V gene is TRBV5-1, the J gene TRBJ2-2; possibly TRBD2 for D (5 bases). This CDR3 has 15 residues. CDR1 is SGHRS and CDR2 is YFSETQ in the germline V gene. The V end lost 1 base, the J end lost 1 base, and 8 bases lay between the germline ends. CDR3 coding DNA: TGCGCCAGCAGCTTGTTGGCGGGGAACACCGGGGAGCTGTTTTTT. Protein product: CASSLLAGNTGELFF.

This clone was seen ten or more times. CDR3: CASSDGRSGANVLTF. The CDR3 bases are TGTGCCAGCAGTGATGGGCGCTCTGGGGCCAACGTCCTGACTTTC. The chain carries TRBV6-1 and TRBJ2-6; no clear D gene. Germline-derived CDR1 and CDR2 are MNHNS and SASEGT. The length of the CDR3 is 15 residues. Trimming pared 3 bases from V and 0 bases from J, leaving 6 bases between.

This chain connects TRBV6-1 to TRBJ2-2; tentatively, D is TRBD2 (6 bases). Trimming stripped 4 bases from V and 6 bases from J, with 12 bases between. The CDR3 has 14 amino acids. CDR1 and CDR2 from the germline V gene are MNHNS and SASEGT. CDR3 DNA: TGTGCCAGCAGTGTAGGGGACTCGTCCGGGGAGCTGTTTTTT. This encodes CASSVGDSSGELFF.

This clone was seen just once. The chain joins TRBV11-3 to TRBJ2-3; D is unresolved. CDR3 length equals 14 residues. V was pared by 4 bases and J by 1 base, with 9 bases between. Germline V gene lookup returns CDR1 SGHNT and CDR2 YENEEA. The CDR3 DNA reads TGTGCCAGCAGCTGGAGTGGAGGCACAGATACGCAGTATTTT. As protein: CASSWSGGTDTQYF.

V and J are TRBV13 and TRBJ1-2; TRBD1 agrees at 7 bases. Per germline, CDR1 PRHDT and CDR2 FYEKMQ (reference sequence). The CDR3 extends over 15 amino acids. With 4 bases clipped from V and 3 bases from J, the junction kept 8 bases outside the gene matches. CDR3 DNA sequence: TGTGCCAGCAGCTCCCACCCGGACAGGTACTATGGCTACACCTTC. It specifies CASSSHPDRYYGYTF. The full variable domain, completed using reference TRBV13 and TRBJ1-2, is AAGVIQSPRHLIKEKRETATLKCYPIPRHDTVYWYQQGPGQDPQFLISFYEKMQSDKGSIPDRFSAQQFSDYHSELNMSSLELGDSALYFCASSSHPDRYYGYTFGSGTRLTVV.

The chain has TRBV11-2 and TRBJ2-3; TRBD2 agrees at 14 bases. Germline values: CDR1 SGHAT, CDR2 FQNNGV. Unmatched junction bases numbered 9, after V lost 5 bases and J lost 2 bases. The CDR3 runs 18 residues. The CDR3 DNA reads TGTGCCAGCAGCCTGAGACTAGCGGGGGGGCGGGACACAGATACGCAGTATTTT. Encoded protein: CASSLRLAGGRDTDTQYF.

This clone showed up just a few times. The chain recombines TRBV5-4 with TRBJ1-1, with D uncertain. Trimming cost V 4 bases and J 7 bases, with 14 bases left between them. The CDR3 sequence is 13 residues long. The germline CDR1 and CDR2 sequences are SGHNT and YYREEE (reference sequence). The CDR3 DNA reads TGTGCCAGCAGCCCAGGCGGGTCGTATGAAGCTTTCTTT. Amino acid sequence: CASSPGGSYEAFF. Full variable domain (missing parts from reference TRBV5-4 and TRBJ1-1): ETGVTQSPTHLIKTRGQQVTLRCSSQSGHNTVSWYQQALGQGPQFIFQYYREEENGRGNFPPRFSGLQFPNYSSELNVNALELDDSALYLCASSPGGSYEAFFGQGTRLTVV.

This chain links TRBV7-2 with TRBJ2-5; 8 bases are a match to TRBD2. CDR3 length: 15 amino acids. The germline V gene has CDR1 SGHTA and CDR2 FQGNSA. V was clipped by 0 bases and J by 4 bases; unmatched bases: 4. The CDR3 loop reads CASSLAGLGRETQYF. The CDR3 nucleotides are TGTGCCAGCAGCTTAGCGGGACTAGGAAGAGAGACCCAGTACTTC.

This chain links TRBV7-9 with TRBJ2-5, with D tentatively TRBD1 (6 bases). The germline V gene has CDR1 SEHNR and CDR2 FQNEAQ (reference sequence). CDR3 length: 13 residues. Trimming removed 1 base from V and 13 bases from J, with 16 bases in between. The CDR3 region has the DNA TGTGCCAGCAGCTTAGGGACAGCACCCGTACTGTACTTC. Translated, it gives CASSLGTAPVLYF.